Described below is a single T cell receptor (beta chain) sequence and its context. Its antigen remains unidentified. The V end was cut by 2 bases, the J end by 8 bases, with 13 bases between. This CDR3 is 13 amino acids long. Germline CDR1 reads SGHKS; CDR2 reads YYEKEE (reference sequence). Sequencing was performed with immunoSEQ multiplex PCR; in TCRdb, only in-frame clones are kept and a portion is missing. Of about 59,000 clones listed, around 90% are singletons. This sample was taken from a study of T cells in localized non-small cell lung cancer. Whole-study findings and limits: Multi-region tumor sequencing was not done, so intratumor heterogeneity could not be excluded.

The chain links TRBV5-5 to TRBJ1-2; the D gene is possibly TRBD1 (5 bases). The TCR was taken from a man aged 40 to 75 with stage I squamous cell lung carcinoma. The source material was peripheral blood, sampled before any cancer treatment. The CDR3 loop reads CASSLSTGRGYTF. CDR3 DNA: TGTGCCAGCAGCTTAAGTACAGGACGGGGCTACACCTTC.